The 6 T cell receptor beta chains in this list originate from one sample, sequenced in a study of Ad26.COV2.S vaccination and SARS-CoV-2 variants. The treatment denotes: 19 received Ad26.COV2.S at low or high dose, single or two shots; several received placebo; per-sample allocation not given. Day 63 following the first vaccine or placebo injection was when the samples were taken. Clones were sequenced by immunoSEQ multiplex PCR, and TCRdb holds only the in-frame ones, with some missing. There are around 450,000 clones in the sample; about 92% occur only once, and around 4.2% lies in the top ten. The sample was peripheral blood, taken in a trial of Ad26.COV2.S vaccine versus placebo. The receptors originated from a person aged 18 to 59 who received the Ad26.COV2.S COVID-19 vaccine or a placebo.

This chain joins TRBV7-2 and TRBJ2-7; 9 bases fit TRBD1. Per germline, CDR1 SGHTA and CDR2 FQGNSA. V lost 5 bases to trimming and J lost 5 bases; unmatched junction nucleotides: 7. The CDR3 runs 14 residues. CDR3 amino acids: CASSRDRGSNEQYF. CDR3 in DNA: TGTGCCAGCAGCCGTGACAGGGGGTCCAACGAGCAGTACTTC.

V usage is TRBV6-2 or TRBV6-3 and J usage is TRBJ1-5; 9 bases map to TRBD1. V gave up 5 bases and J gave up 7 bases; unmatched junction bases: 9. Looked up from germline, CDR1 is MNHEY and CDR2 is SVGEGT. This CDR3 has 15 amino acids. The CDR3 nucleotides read TGTGCCAGCAGTCACCCGGGACAGGGTGGGCAGCCCCAGCATTTT. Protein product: CASSHPGQGGQPQHF.

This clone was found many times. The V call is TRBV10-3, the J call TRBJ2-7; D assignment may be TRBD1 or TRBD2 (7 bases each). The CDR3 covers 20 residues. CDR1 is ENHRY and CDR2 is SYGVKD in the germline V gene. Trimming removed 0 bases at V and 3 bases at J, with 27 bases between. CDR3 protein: CAISESGTGVVAGADYEQYF. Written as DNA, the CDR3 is TGTGCCATCAGTGAGTCGGGAACAGGGGTTGTGGCGGGAGCTGACTACGAGCAGTACTTC.

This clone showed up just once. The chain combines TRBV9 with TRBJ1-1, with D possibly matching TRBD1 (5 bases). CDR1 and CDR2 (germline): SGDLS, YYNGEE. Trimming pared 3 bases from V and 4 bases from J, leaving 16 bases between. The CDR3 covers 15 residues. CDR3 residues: CASSASPGWGTEAFF. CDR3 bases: TGTGCCAGCAGCGCCTCCCCAGGGTGGGGCACTGAAGCTTTCTTT.

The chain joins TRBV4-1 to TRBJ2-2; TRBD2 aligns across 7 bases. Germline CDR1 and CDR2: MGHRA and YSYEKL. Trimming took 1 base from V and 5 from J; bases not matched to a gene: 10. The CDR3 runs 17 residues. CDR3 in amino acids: CASSQVDLAAGTGELFF. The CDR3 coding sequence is TGCGCCAGCAGCCAAGTGGATCTAGCGGCTGGGACCGGGGAGCTGTTTTTT.

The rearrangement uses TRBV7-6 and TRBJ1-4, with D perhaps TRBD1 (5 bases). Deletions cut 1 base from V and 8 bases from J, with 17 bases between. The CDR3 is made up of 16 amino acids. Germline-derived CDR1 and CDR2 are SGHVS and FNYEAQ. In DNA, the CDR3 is TGTGCCAGCAGCTTAGTTGCGGCCCGGGAGGGGGAAAAACTGTTTTTT. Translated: CASSLVAAREGEKLFF.